A single sample gave rise to the 9 T cell receptor beta chains below, sequenced in a study of T cell responses to AZD1222 COVID-19 vaccine. Clones were sequenced by immunoSEQ multiplex PCR, and TCRdb holds only the in-frame ones, with some missing. Here the sample spans about 110,000 clones, 91% being singletons. Sequencing was performed on peripheral blood, taken on day 0 of AZD1222 vaccination. Source of these receptors: an adult in good health.

This clone has just one count. This chain uses TRBV19 with TRBJ2-7; a possible D gene is TRBD1 (7 bases). Trimming shortened V by 0 bases and J by 2 bases, and 23 bases separated the two germline ends. The CDR3 has 19 residues. Germline V gene sequence: CDR1 LNHDA, CDR2 SQIVND (reference sequence). CDR3 sequence: CASSIDKGGSWDRAYEQYF. The CDR3 DNA reads TGTGCCAGTAGTATAGATAAAGGAGGGAGTTGGGACAGAGCCTACGAGCAGTACTTC.

CDR3 sequence reads: CASSTTGPQAFF. CDR3 DNA: TGTGCCAGTAGTACGACAGGGCCCCAAGCTTTCTTT. The chain has TRBV19 and TRBJ1-1; 7 nucleotides line up with TRBD1. This CDR3 comprises 12 residues. The J segment lost 9 bases and the V segment lost 4 bases, leaving 5 bases of the junction unmatched. The V gene's germline CDR1 is LNHDA and CDR2 SQIVND (reference sequence).

This sequence joins TRBV5-8 and TRBJ1-1; D call uncertain. The CDR3 is 14 amino acids. The germline CDR1 and CDR2 sequences are SGHTS and YDEGEE. V was shortened by 1 base and J by 0 bases, with 7 bases between the two germline ends. The CDR3 DNA reads as TGTGCCAGCAGCTTGATGACGGTGAACACTGAAGCTTTCTTT. It codes for CASSLMTVNTEAFF.

The chain employs TRBV25-1 and TRBJ2-6; 9 nucleotides agree with TRBD2. This CDR3 comprises 17 residues. After removal of 3 bases from V and 0 bases from J, the junction contained 3 bases not matched to a gene. CDR1 is MGHDK and CDR2 is SYGVNS in the germline V gene. The CDR3 is CASSETSGYSGANVLTF. The CDR3 DNA reads TGTGCCAGCAGTGAGACTAGCGGATACTCTGGGGCCAACGTCCTGACTTTC.

V gene TRBV5-1 combines with J gene TRBJ1-1; the D gene is possibly TRBD1 (6 bases). Germline values: CDR1 SGHRS, CDR2 YFSETQ. The CDR3 spans 17 residues. Trimming removed 4 bases from V and 1 base from J, with 20 bases in between. The CDR3 here is CASSIRPLDSQNTEAFF. CDR3 DNA: TGCGCCAGCAGCATAAGACCATTGGACAGTCAGAACACTGAAGCTTTCTTT. Full variable domain (remainder filled in from reference TRBV5-1 and TRBJ1-1): KAGVTQTPRYLIKTRGQQVTLSCSPISGHRSVSWYQQTPGQGLQFLFEYFSETQRNKGNFPGRFSGRQFSNSRSEMNVSTLELGDSALYLCASSIRPLDSQNTEAFFGQGTRLTVV.

The rearrangement links TRBV7-6 to TRBJ2-7; D is unresolved. V lost 2 bases to trimming and J lost 1 base, with 12 bases between them. This CDR3 has 15 amino acids. Germline assignment: CDR1 SGHVS and CDR2 FNYEAQ. The CDR3, as DNA: TGTGCCAGCAGCTTATTTTGGTTCCTGTCCTACGAGCAGTACTTC. This translates into CASSLFWFLSYEQYF.

This sequence joins TRBV4-3 and TRBJ2-1, with TRBD2 matching over 12 bases. V shed 3 bases and J 10 bases; nucleotides not matched to a gene: 7. Germline V lookup: CDR1 LGHNA, CDR2 YSLEER. The CDR3 is 15 amino acids. The CDR3, as DNA: TGCGCCAGCAGCCAGCTAGCGGGGGGGCCCGTGGAGCAGTTCTTC. Encoded protein: CASSQLAGGPVEQFF.

This chain links TRBV29-1 with TRBJ1-2; 9 positions match TRBD1. Per germline, CDR1 SQVTM and CDR2 ANQGSEA. This CDR3 contains 13 residues. V lost 3 bases and J lost 4; bases outside the gene matches: 3. This CDR3 is CSVDTTGGYGYTF. CDR3 DNA: TGCAGCGTTGATACGACAGGGGGCTATGGCTACACCTTC. The variable domain in full, completed from reference TRBV29-1 and TRBJ1-2, reads SAVISQKPSRDICQRGTSLTIQCQVDSQVTMMFWYRQQPGQSLTLIATANQGSEATYESGFVIDKFPISRPNLTFSTLTVSNMSPEDSSIYLCSVDTTGGYGYTFGSGTRLTVV.

A few counts support this clone. For the CDR3, the DNA is TGTGCCAGTCTCGACGGGGGACCAAAAAACATTCAGTACTTC. Encoded protein: CASLDGGPKNIQYF. The chain links TRBV19 to TRBJ2-4; weak D call: TRBD2 (6 bases). CDR3 length: 14 amino acids. Germline V gene lookup returns CDR1 LNHDA and CDR2 SQIVND (reference sequence). V dropped 8 bases and J dropped 4 bases, with 15 bases sitting between them.